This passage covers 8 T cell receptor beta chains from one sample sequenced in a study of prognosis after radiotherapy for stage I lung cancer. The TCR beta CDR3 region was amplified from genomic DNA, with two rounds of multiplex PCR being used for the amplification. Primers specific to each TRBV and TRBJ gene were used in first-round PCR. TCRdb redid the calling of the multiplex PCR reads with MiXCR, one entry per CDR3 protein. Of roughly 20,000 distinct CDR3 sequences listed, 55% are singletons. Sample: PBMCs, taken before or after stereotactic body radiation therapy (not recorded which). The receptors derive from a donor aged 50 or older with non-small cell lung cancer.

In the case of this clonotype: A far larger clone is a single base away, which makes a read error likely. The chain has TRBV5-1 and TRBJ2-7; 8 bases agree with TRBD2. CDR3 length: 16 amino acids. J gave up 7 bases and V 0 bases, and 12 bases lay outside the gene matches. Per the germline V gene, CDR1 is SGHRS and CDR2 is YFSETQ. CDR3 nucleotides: TGCGCCAGCAGCTTGGCCGGGGGGGTAGCCTACAATGAGCAGTACTTC. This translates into CASSLAGGVAYNEQYF.

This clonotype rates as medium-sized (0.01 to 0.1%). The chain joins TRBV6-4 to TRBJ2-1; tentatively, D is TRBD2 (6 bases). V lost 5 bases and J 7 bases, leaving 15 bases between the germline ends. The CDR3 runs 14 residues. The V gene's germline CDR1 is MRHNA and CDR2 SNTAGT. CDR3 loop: CASSLEGAGNEQFF. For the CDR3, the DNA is TGTGCCAGCAGTCTTGAAGGTGCGGGAAATGAGCAGTTCTTC.

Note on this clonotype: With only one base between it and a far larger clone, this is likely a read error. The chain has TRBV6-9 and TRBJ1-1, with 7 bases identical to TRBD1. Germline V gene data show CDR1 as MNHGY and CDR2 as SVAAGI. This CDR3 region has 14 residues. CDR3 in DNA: TGTGCCAGCAGTTCACAGGGGTGGAAGACTGAAGCTTTATTT. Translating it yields CASSSQGWKTEALF.

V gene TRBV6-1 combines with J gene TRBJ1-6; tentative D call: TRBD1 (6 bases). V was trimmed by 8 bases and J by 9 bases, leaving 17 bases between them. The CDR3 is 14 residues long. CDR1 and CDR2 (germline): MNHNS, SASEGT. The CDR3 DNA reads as TGTGCCAGCCAGGGGCACAGGGAGGGTTCACCCCTCCACTTT. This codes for CASQGHREGSPLHF.

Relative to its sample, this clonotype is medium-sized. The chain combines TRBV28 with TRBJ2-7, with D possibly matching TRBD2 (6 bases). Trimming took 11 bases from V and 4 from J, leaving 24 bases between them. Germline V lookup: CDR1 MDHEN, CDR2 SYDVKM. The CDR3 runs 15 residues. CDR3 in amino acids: CAASQAGTQMYEQYF. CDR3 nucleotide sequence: TGTGCCGCCTCCCAAGCAGGGACTCAGATGTACGAGCAGTACTTC.

The chain's CDR3 is CASTGRGFQPQHF. The CDR3 DNA is TGTGCCAGCACCGGACGGGGGTTTCAGCCCCAGCATTTT. The chain couples TRBV6-8 to TRBJ1-5; D is possibly TRBD1 (5 bases). Trimming took 7 bases from V and 6 from J, leaving 13 bases between them. The germline V gene has CDR1 MNHGY and CDR2 SAAAGT. The CDR3 extends over 13 amino acids.

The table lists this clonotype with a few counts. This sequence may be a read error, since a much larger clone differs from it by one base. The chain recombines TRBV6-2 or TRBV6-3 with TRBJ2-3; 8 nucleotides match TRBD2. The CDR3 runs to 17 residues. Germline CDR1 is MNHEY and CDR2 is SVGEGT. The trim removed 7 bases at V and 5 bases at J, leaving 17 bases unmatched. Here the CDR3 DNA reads TGTGCCAGCATGCCAGCGGGAGTATGGCCGACCATAGATACGCAGTATTTT. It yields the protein CASMPAGVWPTIDTQYF.

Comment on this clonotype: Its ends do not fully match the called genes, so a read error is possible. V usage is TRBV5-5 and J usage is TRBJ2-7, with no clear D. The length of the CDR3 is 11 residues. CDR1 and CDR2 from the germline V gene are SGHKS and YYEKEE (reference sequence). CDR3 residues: CSSSLSYEQYF. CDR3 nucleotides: TGTTCCAGCAGCTTAAGTTACGAGCAGTACTTC.